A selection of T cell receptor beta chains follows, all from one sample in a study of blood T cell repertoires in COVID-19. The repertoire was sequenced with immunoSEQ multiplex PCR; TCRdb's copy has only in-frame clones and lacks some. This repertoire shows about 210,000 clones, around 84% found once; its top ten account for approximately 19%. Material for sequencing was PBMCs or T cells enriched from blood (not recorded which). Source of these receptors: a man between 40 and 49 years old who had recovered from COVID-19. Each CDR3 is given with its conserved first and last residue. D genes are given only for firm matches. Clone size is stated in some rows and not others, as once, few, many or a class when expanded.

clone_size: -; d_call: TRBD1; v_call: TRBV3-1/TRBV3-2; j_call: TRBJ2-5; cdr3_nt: TGTGCCAGCAGTATGGGACAGGGGGTGGAGACCCAGTACTTC; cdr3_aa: CASSMGQGVETQYF
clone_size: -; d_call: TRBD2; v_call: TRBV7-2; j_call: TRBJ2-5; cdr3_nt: TGTGCCAGCAGCCCCAGACTAGCGGGAGAAAAGACCCAGTACTTC; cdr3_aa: CASSPRLAGEKTQYF
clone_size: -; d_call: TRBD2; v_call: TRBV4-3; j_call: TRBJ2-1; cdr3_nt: TGCGCCAGCAGCCTAGGACTAGCGGGAGTCCTGAATGAGCAGTTCTTC; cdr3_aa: CASSLGLAGVLNEQFF
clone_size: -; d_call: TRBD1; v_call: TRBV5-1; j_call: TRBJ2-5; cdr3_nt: TGCGCCAGCAGTTTGGGACAGGGGGTGGGAGAGACCCAGTACTTC; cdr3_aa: CASSLGQGVGETQYF
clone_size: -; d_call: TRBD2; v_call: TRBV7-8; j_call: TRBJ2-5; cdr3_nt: TGTGCCAGCAGCAAGACCCCCGTAGCGGGAGAGGAGACCCAGTACTTC; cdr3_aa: CASSKTPVAGEETQYF
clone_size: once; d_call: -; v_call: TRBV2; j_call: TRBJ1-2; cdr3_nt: TGTGCCAGCAGTGTGGGCAGGGTTAACTATGGCTACACCTTC; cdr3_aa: CASSVGRVNYGYTF
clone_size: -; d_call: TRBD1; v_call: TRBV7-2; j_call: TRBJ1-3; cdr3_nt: TGTGCCAGCAGCTTCAGGACAGGGGGTGGTGGAAACACCATATATTTT; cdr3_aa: CASSFRTGGGGNTIYF
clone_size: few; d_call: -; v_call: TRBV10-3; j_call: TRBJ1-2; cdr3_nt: TGTGCCATCAGTGAAGCGCTCTATGGCTACACCTTC; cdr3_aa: CAISEALYGYTF
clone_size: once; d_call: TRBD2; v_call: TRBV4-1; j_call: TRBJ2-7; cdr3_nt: TGCGCCAGCAGCCAAGCCCCGGGACTAGCCTACGAGCAGTACTTC; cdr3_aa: CASSQAPGLAYEQYF
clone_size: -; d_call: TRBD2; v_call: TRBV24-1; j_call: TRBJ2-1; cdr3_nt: TGTGCCACGACTAGCGACAATGAGCAGTTCTTC; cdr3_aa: CATTSDNEQFF
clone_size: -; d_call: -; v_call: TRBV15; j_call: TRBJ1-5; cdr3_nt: TGTGCCACCAGCAGAGATGAATCGGGATATAGCAATCAGCCCCAGCATTTT; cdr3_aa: CATSRDESGYSNQPQHF
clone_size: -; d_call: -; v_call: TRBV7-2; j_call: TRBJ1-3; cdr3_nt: TGTGCCAGCAGCCCGGGGTTCTCTGGAAACACCATATATTTT; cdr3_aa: CASSPGFSGNTIYF
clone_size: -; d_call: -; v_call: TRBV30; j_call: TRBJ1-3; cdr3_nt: TGTGCCTGGAGCCAGGGTGGAAGAAACACCATATATTTT; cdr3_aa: CAWSQGGRNTIYF
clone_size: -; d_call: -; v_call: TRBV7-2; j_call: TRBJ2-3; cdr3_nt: TGTGCCAGCAGCTTAGACAGCACCAACCCCACAGATACGCAGTATTTT; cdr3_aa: CASSLDSTNPTDTQYF
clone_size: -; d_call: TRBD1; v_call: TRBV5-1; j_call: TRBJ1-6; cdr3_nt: TGCGCCAGCAGCAGGACAGGCCGATCCGATAATTCACCCCTCCACTTT; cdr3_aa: CASSRTGRSDNSPLHF
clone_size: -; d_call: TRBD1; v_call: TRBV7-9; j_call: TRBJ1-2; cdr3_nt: TGTGCCAGCATCCAAGATCAGGGGGCAGGCTACACCTTC; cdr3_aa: CASIQDQGAGYTF
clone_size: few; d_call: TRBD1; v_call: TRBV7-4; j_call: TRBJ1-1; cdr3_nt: TGTGCCAGCAGCCAGGACAGGGGCGACTACTTT; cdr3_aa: CASSQDRGDYF
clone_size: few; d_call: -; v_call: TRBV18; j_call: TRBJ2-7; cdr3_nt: TGTGCCAGCTCACCACCAAAAGTTCGCACCGGGTACGAGCAGTACTTC; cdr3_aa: CASSPPKVRTGYEQYF
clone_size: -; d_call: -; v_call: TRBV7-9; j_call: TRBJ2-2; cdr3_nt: TGTGCCAGCAGCTCCAACGGTGGGGAGCTGTTTTTT; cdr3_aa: CASSSNGGELFF
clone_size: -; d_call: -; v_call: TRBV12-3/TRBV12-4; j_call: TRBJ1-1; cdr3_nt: TGTGCCAGCAGCCCAAAGGGGACTGAAGCTTTCTTT; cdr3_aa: CASSPKGTEAFF
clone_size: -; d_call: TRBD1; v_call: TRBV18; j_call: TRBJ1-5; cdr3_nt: TGTGCCAGCTCACGGGACAGGCAGAATCAGCCCCAGCATTTT; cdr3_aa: CASSRDRQNQPQHF
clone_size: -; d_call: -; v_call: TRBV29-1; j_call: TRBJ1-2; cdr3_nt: TGCAGCGTTGAAGAATGGCAAAGCTATGGCTACACCTTC; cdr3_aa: CSVEEWQSYGYTF
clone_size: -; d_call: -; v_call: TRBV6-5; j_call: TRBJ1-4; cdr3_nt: TGTGCCAGCAGTCGGGGGGTTAGGGCTGAAAAACTGTTTTTT; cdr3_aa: CASSRGVRAEKLFF
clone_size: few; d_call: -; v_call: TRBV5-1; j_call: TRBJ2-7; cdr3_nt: TGCGCCAGCAGCAGCCCTAGCGAGATCTACGAGCAGTACTTC; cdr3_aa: CASSSPSEIYEQYF
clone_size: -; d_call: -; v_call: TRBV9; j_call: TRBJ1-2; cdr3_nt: TGTGCCAGCAGCGGACCTACAGGGTCGAATGGCTACACCTTC; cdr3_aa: CASSGPTGSNGYTF
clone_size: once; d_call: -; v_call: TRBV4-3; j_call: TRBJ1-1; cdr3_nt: TGCGCCAGCAGCCAAGATTTTGGGCACAGGAACACTGAAGCTTTCTTT; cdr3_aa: CASSQDFGHRNTEAFF
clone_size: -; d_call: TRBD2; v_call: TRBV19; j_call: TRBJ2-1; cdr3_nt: TGTGCCAGTAGTCCGACTAGCGGCGACAATGAGCAGTTCTTC; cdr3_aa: CASSPTSGDNEQFF
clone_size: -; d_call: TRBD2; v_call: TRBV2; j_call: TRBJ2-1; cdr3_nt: TGTGCCAGCAGTGAATTGACTAGCGGGAGATCCAATGAGCAGTTCTTC; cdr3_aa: CASSELTSGRSNEQFF
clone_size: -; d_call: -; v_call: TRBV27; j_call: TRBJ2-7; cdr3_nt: TGTGCCAGCAGGACGACTGACTTTTTAGCCGAGCAGTACTTC; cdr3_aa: CASRTTDFLAEQYF
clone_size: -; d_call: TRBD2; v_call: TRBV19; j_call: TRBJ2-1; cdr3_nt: TGTGCCAGTAGTAGGGCGGGAGCTTACAATGAGCAGTTCTTC; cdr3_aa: CASSRAGAYNEQFF
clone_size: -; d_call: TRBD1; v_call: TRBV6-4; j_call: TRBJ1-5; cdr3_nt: TGTGCCAGCAGTGATCTCCTTCGGACAGGGGGCGCGGGTCAGCCCCAGCATTTT; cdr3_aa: CASSDLLRTGGAGQPQHF
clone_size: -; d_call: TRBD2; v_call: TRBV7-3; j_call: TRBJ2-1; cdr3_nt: TGTGCCAGCAGCACCGGGACTACCAATGAGCAGTTCTTC; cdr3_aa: CASSTGTTNEQFF
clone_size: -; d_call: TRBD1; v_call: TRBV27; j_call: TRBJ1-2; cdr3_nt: TGTGCCAGCAGTTTATACTCAGGGGGGAACTATGGCTACACCTTC; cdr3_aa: CASSLYSGGNYGYTF
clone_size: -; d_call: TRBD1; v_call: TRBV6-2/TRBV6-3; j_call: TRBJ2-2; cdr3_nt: TGTGCCAGCAGTGACCCCCGGACAGGGGGGCCCGGTAACACCGGGGAGCTGTTTTTT; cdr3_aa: CASSDPRTGGPGNTGELFF
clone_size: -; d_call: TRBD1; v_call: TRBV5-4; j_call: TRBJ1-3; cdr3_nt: TGTGCCACCGCTGATGTCCGACAGGGAGCTGGAAACACCATATATTTT; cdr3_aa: CATADVRQGAGNTIYF
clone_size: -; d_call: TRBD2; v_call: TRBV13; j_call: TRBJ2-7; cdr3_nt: TGTGCCAGCAGCTCGCCCGGGACTAGCATAGACGAGCAGTACTTC; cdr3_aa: CASSSPGTSIDEQYF
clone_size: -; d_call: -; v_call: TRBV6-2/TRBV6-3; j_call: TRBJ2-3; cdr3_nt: TGTGCCAGCAGTCTGGGTGTGGGGACAAGCACAGATACGCAGTATTTT; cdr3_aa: CASSLGVGTSTDTQYF
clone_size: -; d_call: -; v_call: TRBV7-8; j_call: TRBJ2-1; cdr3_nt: TGTGCCAGCAGCCTCCAGCAGGTCAATGAGCAGTTCTTC; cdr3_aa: CASSLQQVNEQFF
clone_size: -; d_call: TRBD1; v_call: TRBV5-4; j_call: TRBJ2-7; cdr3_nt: TGTGCCAGCAGTTGGACAGGGAGCTTCTACGAGCAGTACTTC; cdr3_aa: CASSWTGSFYEQYF
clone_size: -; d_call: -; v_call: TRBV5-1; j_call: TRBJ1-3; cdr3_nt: TGCGCCAGCAGTCCCGCTTCAGGGCCTGGAAACACCATATATTTT; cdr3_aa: CASSPASGPGNTIYF
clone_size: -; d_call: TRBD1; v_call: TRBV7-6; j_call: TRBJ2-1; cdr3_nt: TGTGCCAGCAGCCAAGGACAGGGATTTATCAATGAGCAGTTCTTC; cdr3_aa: CASSQGQGFINEQFF
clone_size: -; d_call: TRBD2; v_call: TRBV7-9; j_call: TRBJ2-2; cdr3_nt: TGTGCCAGCAGCTTAGAACTAGCGGTAAACACCGGGGAGCTGTTTTTT; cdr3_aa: CASSLELAVNTGELFF
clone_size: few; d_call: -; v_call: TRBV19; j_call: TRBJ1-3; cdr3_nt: TGTGCCAGTAGGACAAGCTCTGGAAACACCATATATTTT; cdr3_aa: CASRTSSGNTIYF
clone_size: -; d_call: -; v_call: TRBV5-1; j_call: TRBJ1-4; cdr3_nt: TGCGCCAGCAGCGACCGGGGGGCGGATGCTAATGAAAAACTGTTTTTT; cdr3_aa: CASSDRGADANEKLFF
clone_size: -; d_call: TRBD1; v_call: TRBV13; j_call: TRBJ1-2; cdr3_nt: TGTGCCAGCAGCGTAGACAGGGGGCGTTATGGCTACACCTTC; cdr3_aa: CASSVDRGRYGYTF
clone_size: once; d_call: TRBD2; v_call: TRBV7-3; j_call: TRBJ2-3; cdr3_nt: TGTGCCAGCAGCCTGTTAGCGGGGCCCACAGATACGCAGTATTTT; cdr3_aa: CASSLLAGPTDTQYF
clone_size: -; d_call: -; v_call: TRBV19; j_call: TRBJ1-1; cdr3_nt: TGTGCCAGTAGTCGCTTCTCTTCAGGCCTTGAAGCTTTCTTT; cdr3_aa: CASSRFSSGLEAFF
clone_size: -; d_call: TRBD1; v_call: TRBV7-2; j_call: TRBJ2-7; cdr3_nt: TGTGCCAGCAGCTTAGGACAGGGGAGCTCCTACGAGCAGTACTTC; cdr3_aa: CASSLGQGSSYEQYF